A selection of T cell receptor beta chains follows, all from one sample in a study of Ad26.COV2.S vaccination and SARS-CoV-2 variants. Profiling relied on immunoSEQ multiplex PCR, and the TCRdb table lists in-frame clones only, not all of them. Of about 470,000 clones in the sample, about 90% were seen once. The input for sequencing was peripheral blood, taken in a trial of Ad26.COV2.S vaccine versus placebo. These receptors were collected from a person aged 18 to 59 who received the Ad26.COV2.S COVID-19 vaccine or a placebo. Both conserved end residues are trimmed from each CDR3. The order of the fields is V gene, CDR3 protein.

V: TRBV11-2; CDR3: ASSLGPDAYNSPLH
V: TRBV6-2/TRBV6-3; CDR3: ASSYLRRLDSPLH
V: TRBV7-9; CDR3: ASSNGQNGYT
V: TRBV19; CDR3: ASDFRGGTGDQPQH
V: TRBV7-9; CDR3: ASSLAQGQPQH
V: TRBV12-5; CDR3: ASGYRPGTGTSYNEQF
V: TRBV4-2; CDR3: ASSTRGRGTDEQY
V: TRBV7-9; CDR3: ASSSAVSQGETQY
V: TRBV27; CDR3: ASSKTSGTSYEQY
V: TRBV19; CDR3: ASSRGVAGELF
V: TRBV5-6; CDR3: ASSLATGGEQF
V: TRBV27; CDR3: ASSGGRSPAYEQY
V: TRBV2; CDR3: ASSETDSSNTGELF
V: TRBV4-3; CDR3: ASSRLQGDEQF
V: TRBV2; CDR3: ASSEFLRGSLNTIY
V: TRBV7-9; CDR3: ASSFRGTSTDTQY
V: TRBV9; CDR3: ASSSAGSPRINYGYT
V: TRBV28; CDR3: ASSVTYEQY
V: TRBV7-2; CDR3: ASSSRGAYGYT
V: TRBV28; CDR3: ASKGGGQPSNYGYT
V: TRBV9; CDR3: ASSATTGPNTEAF